The next 18 T cell receptor beta chains were all read from a single sample in a study of human T cells and chemical hapten exposure (dated by TCRdb to about 2021). The receptor library was made with RACE. This sample was sequenced with a NextSeq 500. TCRdb reworked the public reads: Q25 trimming with fastp, MiXCR clone assembly, productive beta chains retained. Rows with a matching CDR3 protein are joined into one entry that keeps the most common DNA and genes. This sample is represented by 50,000 to 80,000 distinct CDR3 sequences; approximately 11% of them were singletons. About 2% of the sample comes from the top ten. The time point label for this specimen denotes: patch test 3, about 24 weeks after DPC sensitization. The treatment or condition tag for this specimen amounts to: therapeutic diphenylcyclopropenone sensitization with weekly scalp DPC. The sample here was whole blood, taken in connection with sensitization to the hapten diphenylcyclopropenone (DPC). The receptor set was obtained from a woman aged 25 to 45 with alopecia areata. Some clones in this sample may be carry-over from other donors' samples.

The V gene is TRBV20-1, the J gene TRBJ1-2; TRBD1 matches 9 bases. Trimming cost V 3 bases and J 7 bases; bases outside gene matches: 9. The CDR3 spans 14 residues. Germline V gives CDR1 DFQATT, CDR2 SNEGSKA (reference sequence). The DNA of the CDR3 is TGCAGTGCTAGTTTTACAGGGGGCCCTGGTGGCTACACCTTC. Residues: CSASFTGGPGGYTF.

The V and J genes are TRBV20-1 and TRBJ2-7, with a tentative D call TRBD2 (6 bases). The CDR3 length is 14 residues. With 5 bases removed from V and 4 bases from J, the gap between germline ends came to 18 bases. Germline V gene sequence: CDR1 DFQATT, CDR2 SNEGSKA (reference sequence). The CDR3 is CSAPEAGSVYEQYF. The CDR3 bases are TGCAGTGCTCCAGAGGCCGGGAGTGTTTACGAGCAGTACTTC.

Only a few counts were recorded for this clonotype. This chain uses TRBV28 with TRBJ2-1, with 9 bases lining up with TRBD1. CDR3 length: 14 residues. Germline V lookup: CDR1 MDHEN, CDR2 SYDVKM. Trimming took 2 bases from V and 9 from J; bases not matched to a gene: 5. DNA of the CDR3: TGTGCCAGCAGTTTAGGGGGACAGGGCGGTGAGCAGTTCTTC. Translation: CASSLGGQGGEQFF.

This clonotype has more than one count but fewer than ten. This CDR3 reads CASRSGINTGELFF. CDR3 bases: TGCGCCAGCAGAAGCGGGATAAACACCGGGGAGCTGTTTTTT. V usage is TRBV5-1 and J usage is TRBJ2-2; TRBD2 matches at 7 bases. CDR3 length: 14 amino acids. The V and J ends lost 5 bases and 2 bases, in that order; junction bases with no gene match: 3. CDR1 and CDR2 (germline): SGHRS, YFSETQ.

The chain carries TRBV4-3 and TRBJ2-5; D is unresolved. Germline CDR1 and CDR2: LGHNA and YSLEER. The germline V and J ends were trimmed by 0 bases and 4 bases, with 12 bases remaining between them. This CDR3 comprises 15 residues. The DNA of the CDR3 is TGCGCCAGCAGCCAAGATGTAGGGTACAGAGAGACCCAGTACTTC. Amino acid sequence: CASSQDVGYRETQYF.

At least ten counts were recorded for this clonotype. The genes are TRBV5-4 and TRBJ2-5, with TRBD2 identical over 10 bases. In germline, CDR1 is SGHNT, CDR2 YYREEE (reference sequence). The CDR3 totals 16 residues. V lost 0 bases to trimming and J lost 4 bases; unmatched junction nucleotides: 6. This CDR3 reads CASSLVLAGAPETQYF. CDR3 nucleotides: TGTGCCAGCAGCTTGGTGCTAGCGGGAGCCCCAGAGACCCAGTACTTC.

The chain recombines TRBV29-1 with TRBJ2-1, with 11 nucleotides matching TRBD2. Germline V CDR1 and CDR2: SQVTM, ANQGSEA. J gave up 7 bases and V 3 bases, and 2 bases lay outside the gene matches. There are 13 residues in the CDR3. CDR3 loop: CSVDSSGRNEQFF. Here the CDR3 DNA reads TGCAGCGTTGATTCTAGCGGGAGGAATGAGCAGTTCTTC.

This chain links TRBV4-1 with TRBJ1-1; TRBD1 is a possible D gene (6 bases). V was cut by 6 bases and J by 5 bases, with 16 bases left in between. The CDR3 length is 14 residues. Germline V gene data show CDR1 as MGHRA and CDR2 as YSYEKL. This CDR3 reads CASSLQGLVTEAFF. The CDR3 region has the DNA TGCGCCAGCAGTCTCCAGGGGCTGGTTACTGAAGCTTTCTTT.

This clonotype came up many times. This chain uses TRBV29-1 with TRBJ2-2; weak D call: TRBD1 (6 bases). The CDR3 is 12 residues long. The germline gives CDR1 SQVTM, CDR2 ANQGSEA. V lost 7 bases, J lost 6 bases, and 12 bases lay in between. Here the CDR3 DNA reads TGCAGCGGTAGGGGGAGCCCCGGGGAGCTGTTTTTT. Encoded protein: CSGRGSPGELFF.

This clonotype has ten or more counts. Here the CDR3 DNA reads TGTGCCATCAGGGAGGGACCGATTCGCACAGATACGCAGTATTTT. Translation gives CAIREGPIRTDTQYF. The chain recombines TRBV10-3 with TRBJ2-3, with D possibly matching TRBD2 (6 bases). Germline values: CDR1 ENHRY, CDR2 SYGVKD. The CDR3 covers 15 residues. V lost 6 bases, J lost 1 base, and 14 bases lay in between.

This clonotype has only a few counts. V and J are TRBV2 and TRBJ2-1, with 7 positions matching TRBD1. CDR1 is SNHLY and CDR2 is FYNNEI in the germline V gene. The CDR3 runs to 15 residues. Trimming cost V 5 bases and J 0 bases; bases outside gene matches: 4. This CDR3 is CASSRDSPSYNEQFF. In nucleotides, the CDR3 is TGTGCCAGCAGTAGGGACAGCCCCTCCTACAATGAGCAGTTCTTC.

This clonotype was seen a handful of times. The chain joins TRBV7-8 to TRBJ2-1; D possibly corresponds to TRBD2 (6 bases). Trimming left V 4 bases short and J 0 bases short, with 16 bases between. The CDR3 consists of 17 residues. The germline V gene has CDR1 SGHVS and CDR2 FQNEAQ. Written as DNA, the CDR3 is TGTGCCAGCAGCTCCTCGCGGGGCGGAAGCTCCTACAATGAGCAGTTCTTC. Its protein is CASSSSRGGSSYNEQFF.

V usage is TRBV14 and J usage is TRBJ1-4; D might be TRBD1 (5 bases). Trimming stripped 4 bases from V and 8 bases from J, with 17 bases between. Germline lookup yields CDR1 SGHDN and CDR2 FVKESK. The CDR3 runs to 15 residues. Here the CDR3 DNA reads TGTGCCAGCAGCCCCCGGGCAGGGAGTCGAGAAAAACTGTTTTTT. Translating it yields CASSPRAGSREKLFF. Variable domain in full (rest from reference TRBV14 and TRBJ1-4): EAGVTQFPSHSVIEKGQTVTLRCDPISGHDNLYWYRRVMGKEIKFLLHFVKESKQDESGMPNNRFLAERTGGTYSTLKVQPAELEDSGVYFCASSPRAGSREKLFFGSGTQLSVL.

This clonotype was seen at least ten times. The genes are TRBV28 and TRBJ1-3; D is unclear. There are 14 residues in the CDR3. CDR1 MDHEN and CDR2 SYDVKM come from the germline V gene. V was clipped by 6 bases and J by 0 bases, with 9 bases between them. The CDR3 is CASRDGPSGNTIYF. The CDR3 DNA sequence: TGTGCCAGCAGGGACGGGCCCTCTGGAAACACCATATATTTT.

This clonotype was seen a few times. The chain carries TRBV12-3 or TRBV12-4 and TRBJ2-5, with 8 nucleotides matching TRBD1. The CDR3 contains 16 residues. V lost 4 bases to trimming and J lost 9 bases; unmatched junction nucleotides: 16. The CDR3 DNA follows: TGTGCCAGCAGTTGGACAGGGAATGGACTGGTCGACGCCCAGTACTTC. This gives the protein CASSWTGNGLVDAQYF.

This clonotype was found many times. J is TRBJ1-1 and V is TRBV14, with 8 bases fitting TRBD1. This CDR3 spans 15 amino acids. V lost 1 base, J lost 4 bases, and 5 bases stayed unmatched. Germline lookup yields CDR1 SGHDN and CDR2 FVKESK. The CDR3 loop reads CASSQVAGGITEAFF. In DNA, the CDR3 is TGTGCCAGCAGCCAAGTCGCAGGGGGCATCACTGAAGCTTTCTTT.

This clonotype was counted many times. CDR3 in DNA: TGTGCCAGCTCACCCACAACCGGGACTTACACTGACGAGCAGTACTTC. This codes for CASSPTTGTYTDEQYF. The rearrangement links TRBV18 to TRBJ2-7; possible D gene TRBD2, 6 bases. Germline V gene lookup returns CDR1 KGHSH and CDR2 LQKENI. The CDR3 consists of 16 residues. The V end was cut by 3 bases, the J end by 5 bases, with 20 bases between.

The rearrangement uses TRBV29-1 and TRBJ1-1; D gene ambiguous. CDR1 SQVTM and CDR2 ANQGSEA come from the germline V gene. Trimming left V 4 bases short and J 4 bases short, with 13 bases between. The CDR3 totals 13 residues. CDR3 sequence: CSVVLTGFTEAFF. CDR3 nucleotide sequence: TGCAGCGTTGTACTTACGGGGTTCACTGAAGCTTTCTTT.